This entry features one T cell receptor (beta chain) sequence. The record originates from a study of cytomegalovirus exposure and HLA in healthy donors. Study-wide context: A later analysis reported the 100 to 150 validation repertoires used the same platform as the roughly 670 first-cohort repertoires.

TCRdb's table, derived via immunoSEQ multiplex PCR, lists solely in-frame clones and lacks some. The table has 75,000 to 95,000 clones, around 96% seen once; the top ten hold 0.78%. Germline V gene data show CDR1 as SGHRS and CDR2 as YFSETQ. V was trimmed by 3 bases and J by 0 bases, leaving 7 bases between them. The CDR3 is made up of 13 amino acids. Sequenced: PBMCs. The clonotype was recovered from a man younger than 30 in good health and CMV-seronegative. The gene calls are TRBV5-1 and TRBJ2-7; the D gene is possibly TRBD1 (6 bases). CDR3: CASSSGHSYEQYF. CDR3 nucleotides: TGCGCCAGCAGCTCGGGACACTCCTACGAGCAGTACTTC.